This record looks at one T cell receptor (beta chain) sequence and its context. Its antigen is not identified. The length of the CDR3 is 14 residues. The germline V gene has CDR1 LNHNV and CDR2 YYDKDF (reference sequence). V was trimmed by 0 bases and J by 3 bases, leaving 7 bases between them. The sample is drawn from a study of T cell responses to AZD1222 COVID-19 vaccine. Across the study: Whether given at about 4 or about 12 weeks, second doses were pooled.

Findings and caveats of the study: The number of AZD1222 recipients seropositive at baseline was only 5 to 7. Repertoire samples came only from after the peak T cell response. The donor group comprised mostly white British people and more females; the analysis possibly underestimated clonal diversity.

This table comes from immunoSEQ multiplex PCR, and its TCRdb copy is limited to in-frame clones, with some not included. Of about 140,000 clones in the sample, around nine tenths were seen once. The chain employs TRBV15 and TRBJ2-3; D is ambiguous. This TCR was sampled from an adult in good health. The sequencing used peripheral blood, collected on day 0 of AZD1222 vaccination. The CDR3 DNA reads TGTGCCACCAGCAGAGAGGAGCGAACAGATACGCAGTATTTT. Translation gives CATSREERTDTQYF.